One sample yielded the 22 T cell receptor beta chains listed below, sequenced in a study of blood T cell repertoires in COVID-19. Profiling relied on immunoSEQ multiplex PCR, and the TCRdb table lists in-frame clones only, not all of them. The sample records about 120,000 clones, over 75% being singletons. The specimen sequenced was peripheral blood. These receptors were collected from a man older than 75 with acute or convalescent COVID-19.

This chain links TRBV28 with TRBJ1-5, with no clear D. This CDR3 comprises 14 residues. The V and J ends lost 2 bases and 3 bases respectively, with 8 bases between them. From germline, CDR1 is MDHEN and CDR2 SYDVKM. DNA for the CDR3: TGTGCCAGCAGTTTAGCAGAATTCAATCAGCCCCAGCATTTT. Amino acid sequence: CASSLAEFNQPQHF.

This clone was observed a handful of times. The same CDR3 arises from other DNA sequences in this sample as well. The CDR3 reads CASSLSRAYGYTF. CDR3 DNA: TGTGCCAGCAGTTTATCCCGAGCGTATGGCTACACCTTC. The chain combines TRBV27 with TRBJ1-2; D remains unclear. Deletions cut 0 bases from V and 5 bases from J, with 7 bases between. Germline V gene data show CDR1 as MNHEY and CDR2 as SMNVEV (reference sequence). The CDR3 runs 13 residues.

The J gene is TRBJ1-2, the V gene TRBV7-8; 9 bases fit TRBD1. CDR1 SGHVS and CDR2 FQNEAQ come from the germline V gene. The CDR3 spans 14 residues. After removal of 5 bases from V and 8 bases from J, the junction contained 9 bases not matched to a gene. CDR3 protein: CASSVETGGRGYTF. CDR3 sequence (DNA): TGTGCCAGCAGCGTAGAAACAGGGGGCAGAGGCTACACCTTC.

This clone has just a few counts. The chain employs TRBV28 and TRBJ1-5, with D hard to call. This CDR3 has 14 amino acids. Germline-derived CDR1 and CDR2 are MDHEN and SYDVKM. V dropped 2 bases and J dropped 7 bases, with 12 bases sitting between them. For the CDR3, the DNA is TGTGCCAGCAGTTTAGGTACAGCCGGCCAGCCCCAGCATTTT. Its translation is CASSLGTAGQPQHF.

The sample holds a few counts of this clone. The CDR3 protein is CASSPRLSASYEQYF. DNA of the CDR3: TGTGCCAGCAGTCCCCGCCTCAGCGCATCCTACGAGCAGTACTTC. The J gene is TRBJ2-7, the V gene TRBV27; D gene ambiguous. The CDR3 is 15 amino acids. Germline CDR1 MNHEY, CDR2 SMNVEV (reference sequence). The ends were cut back, 5 bases at V and 1 base at J, with 15 bases in the middle.

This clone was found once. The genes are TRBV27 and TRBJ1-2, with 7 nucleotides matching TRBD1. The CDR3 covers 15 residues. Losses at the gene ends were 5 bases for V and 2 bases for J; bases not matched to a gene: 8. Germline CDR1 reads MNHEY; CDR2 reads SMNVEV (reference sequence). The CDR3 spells CASSPRDRQNYGYTF. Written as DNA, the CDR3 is TGTGCCAGCAGTCCCCGGGACAGACAAAACTATGGCTACACCTTC.

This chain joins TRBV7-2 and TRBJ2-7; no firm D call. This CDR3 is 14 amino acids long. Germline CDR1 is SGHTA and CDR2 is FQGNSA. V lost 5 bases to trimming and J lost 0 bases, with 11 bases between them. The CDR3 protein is CASSQIAYSYEQYF. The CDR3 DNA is TGTGCCAGCAGCCAAATAGCTTACTCCTACGAGCAGTACTTC.

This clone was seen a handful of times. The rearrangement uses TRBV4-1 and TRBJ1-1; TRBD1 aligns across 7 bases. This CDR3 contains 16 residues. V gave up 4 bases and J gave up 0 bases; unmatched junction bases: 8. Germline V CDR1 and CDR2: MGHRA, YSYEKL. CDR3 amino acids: CASSLRTGGVNTEAFF. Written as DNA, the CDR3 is TGCGCCAGCAGCCTGCGGACAGGTGGGGTGAACACTGAAGCTTTCTTT.

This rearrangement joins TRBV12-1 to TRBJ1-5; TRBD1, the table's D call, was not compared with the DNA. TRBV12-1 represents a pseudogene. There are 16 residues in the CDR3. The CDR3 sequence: CASSPGTGFGNQPQHF. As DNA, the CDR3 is TGTGCCAGCAGCCCCGGGACAGGGTTTGGCAATCAGCCCCAGCATTTT.

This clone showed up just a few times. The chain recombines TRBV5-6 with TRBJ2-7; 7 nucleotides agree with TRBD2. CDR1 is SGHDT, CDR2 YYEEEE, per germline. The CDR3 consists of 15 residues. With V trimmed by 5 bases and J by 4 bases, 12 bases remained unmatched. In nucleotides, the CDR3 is TGTGCCAGCAGTCCCTCCGGGACTAACATTTACGAGCAGTACTTC. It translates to CASSPSGTNIYEQYF.

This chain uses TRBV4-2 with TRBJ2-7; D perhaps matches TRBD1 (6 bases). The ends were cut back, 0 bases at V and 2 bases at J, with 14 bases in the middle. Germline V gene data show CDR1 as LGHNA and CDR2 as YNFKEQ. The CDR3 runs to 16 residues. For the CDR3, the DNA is TGTGCCAGCAGCCAAGATGAGGGGGTCCCAACCTACGAGCAGTACTTC. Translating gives CASSQDEGVPTYEQYF.

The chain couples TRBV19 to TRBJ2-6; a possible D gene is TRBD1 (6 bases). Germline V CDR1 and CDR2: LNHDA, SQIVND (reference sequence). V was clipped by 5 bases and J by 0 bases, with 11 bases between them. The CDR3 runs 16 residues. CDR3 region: CASSLGQPSGANVLTF. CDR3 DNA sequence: TGTGCCAGTAGTCTCGGACAGCCCTCTGGGGCCAACGTCCTGACTTTC.

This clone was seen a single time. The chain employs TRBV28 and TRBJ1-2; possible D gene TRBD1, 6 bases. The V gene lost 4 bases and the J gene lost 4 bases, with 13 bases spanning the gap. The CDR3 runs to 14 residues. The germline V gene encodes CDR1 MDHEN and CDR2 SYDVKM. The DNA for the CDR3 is TGTGCCAGCAGTTGGGACACCCACGGCTATGGCTACACCTTC. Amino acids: CASSWDTHGYGYTF.

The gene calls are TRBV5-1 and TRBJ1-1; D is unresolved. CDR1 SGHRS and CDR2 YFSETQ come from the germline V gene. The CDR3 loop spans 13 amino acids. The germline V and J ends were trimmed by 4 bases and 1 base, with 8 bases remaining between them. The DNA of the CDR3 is TGCGCCAGCAGCCCGACTGGGAACACTGAAGCTTTCTTT. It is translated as CASSPTGNTEAFF.

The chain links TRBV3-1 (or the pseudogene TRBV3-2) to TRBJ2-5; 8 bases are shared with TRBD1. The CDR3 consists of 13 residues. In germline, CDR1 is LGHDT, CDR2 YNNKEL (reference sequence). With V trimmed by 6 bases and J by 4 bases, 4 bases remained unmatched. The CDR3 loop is CASSDRGRETQYF. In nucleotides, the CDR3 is TGTGCCAGCAGTGACAGGGGCAGAGAGACCCAGTACTTC.

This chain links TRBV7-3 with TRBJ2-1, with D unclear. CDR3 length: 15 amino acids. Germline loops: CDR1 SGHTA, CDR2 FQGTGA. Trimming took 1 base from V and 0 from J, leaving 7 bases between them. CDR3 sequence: CASSLRFSSYNEQFF. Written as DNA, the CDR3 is TGTGCCAGCAGCTTAAGGTTTAGCTCCTACAATGAGCAGTTCTTC.

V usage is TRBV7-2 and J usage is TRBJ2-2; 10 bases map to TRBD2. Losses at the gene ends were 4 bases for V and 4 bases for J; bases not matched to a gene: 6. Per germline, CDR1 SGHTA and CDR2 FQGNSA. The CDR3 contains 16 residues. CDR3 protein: CASSSRAGGVTGELFF. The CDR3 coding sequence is TGTGCCAGCAGCTCACGAGCGGGAGGGGTCACCGGGGAGCTGTTTTTT.

This CDR3 reads CASSLKQMNTEAFF. The CDR3 DNA reads as TGTGCCAGCAGCTTAAAACAGATGAACACTGAAGCTTTCTTT. The gene calls are TRBV11-2 and TRBJ1-1, with D unclear. The V gene lost 2 bases and the J gene lost 0 bases, with 7 bases spanning the gap. Germline V CDR1 and CDR2: SGHAT, FQNNGV. CDR3 length: 14 amino acids.

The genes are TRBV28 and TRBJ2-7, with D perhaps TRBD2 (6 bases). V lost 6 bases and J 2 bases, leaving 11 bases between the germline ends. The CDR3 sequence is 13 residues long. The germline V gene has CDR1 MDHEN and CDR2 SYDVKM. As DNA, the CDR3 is TGTGCCAGCAGGGCGGCGGGGACCTACGAGCAGTACTTC. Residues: CASRAAGTYEQYF. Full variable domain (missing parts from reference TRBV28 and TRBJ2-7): DVKVTQSSRYLVKRTGEKVFLECVQDMDHENMFWYRQDPGLGLRLIYFSYDVKMKEKGDIPEGYSVSREKKERFSLILESASTNQTSMYLCASRAAGTYEQYFGPGTRLTVT.

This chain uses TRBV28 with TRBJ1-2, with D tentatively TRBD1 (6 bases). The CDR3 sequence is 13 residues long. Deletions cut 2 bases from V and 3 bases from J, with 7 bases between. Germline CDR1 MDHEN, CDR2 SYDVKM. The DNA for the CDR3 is TGTGCCAGCAGTTTACCAGGGGACTATGGCTACACCTTC. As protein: CASSLPGDYGYTF.

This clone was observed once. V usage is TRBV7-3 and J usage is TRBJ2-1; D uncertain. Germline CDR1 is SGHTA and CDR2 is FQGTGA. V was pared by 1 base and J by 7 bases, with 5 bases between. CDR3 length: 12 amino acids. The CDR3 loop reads CASSLNGNEQFF. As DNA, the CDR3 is TGTGCCAGCAGCTTAAACGGTAATGAGCAGTTCTTC.

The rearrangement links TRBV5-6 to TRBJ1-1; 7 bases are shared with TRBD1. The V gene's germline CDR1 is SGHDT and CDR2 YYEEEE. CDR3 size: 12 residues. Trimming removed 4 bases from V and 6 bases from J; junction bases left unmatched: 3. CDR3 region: CASSRTGPEAFF. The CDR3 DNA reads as TGTGCCAGCAGCAGGACAGGCCCTGAAGCTTTCTTT. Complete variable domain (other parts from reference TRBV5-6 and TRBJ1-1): DAGVTQSPTHLIKTRGQQVTLRCSPKSGHDTVSWYQQALGQGPQFIFQYYEEEERQRGNFPDRFSGHQFPNYSSELNVNALLLGDSALYLCASSRTGPEAFFGQGTRLTVV.